This passage covers 22 T cell receptor beta chains from one sample sequenced in a study of PD-1 blockade in classical Hodgkin lymphoma. The time point denotes: cycle 4 day 1 (C4D1), after 6 weeks of nivolumab. All the patients suffered relapse after autologous stem cell transplantation, and brentuximab vedotin exposure differed. The authors purified CD4+ T cells from thawed PBMCs by magnetic negative selection. Sequencing was performed with immunoSEQ multiplex PCR; in TCRdb, only in-frame clones are kept and a portion is missing. The top ten hold roughly 2.7% of the sample, which has approximately 20,000 clones, approximately 87% seen once. Sequences were derived from CD4+ T cells from blood, sampled before the fourth cycle of nivolumab. These TCRs come from a human donor with classical Hodgkin lymphoma.

The gene calls are TRBV5-4 and TRBJ2-3, with D hard to call. Looked up from germline, CDR1 is SGHNT and CDR2 is YYREEE (reference sequence). The CDR3 length is 13 residues. V was pared by 1 base and J by 0 bases, with 3 bases between. The CDR3 nucleotides are TGTGCCAGCAGCTTGACTAGCACAGATACGCAGTATTTT. Translation gives CASSLTSTDTQYF.

The V gene is TRBV19, the J gene TRBJ1-4, with 12 bases that match TRBD1. V lost 8 bases and J lost 10; bases outside the gene matches: 14. The CDR3 spans 16 residues. The germline V gene encodes CDR1 LNHDA and CDR2 SQIVND (reference sequence). The CDR3 DNA sequence: TGTGCCAGTCAGACGGGGACAGGGGGCGGATTTGGAAAACTGTTTTTT. Its translation is CASQTGTGGGFGKLFF. The complete variable domain, with remaining parts taken from reference TRBV19 and TRBJ1-4, reads DGGITQSPKYLFRKEGQNVTLSCEQNLNHDAMYWYRQDPGQGLRLIYYSQIVNDFQKGDIAEGYSVSREKKESFPLTVTSAQKNPTAFYLCASQTGTGGGFGKLFFGSGTQLSVL.

In this sample, this clone turned up a few times. The rearrangement uses TRBV10-3 and TRBJ1-2; D not certain. From germline, CDR1 is ENHRY and CDR2 SYGVKD. The V end was cut by 9 bases, the J end by 6 bases, with 20 bases between. This CDR3 is built from 14 residues. This CDR3 is CAISNREAGHGYTF. The CDR3, as DNA: TGTGCCATATCCAACCGGGAGGCGGGCCATGGCTACACCTTC.

The rearrangement uses TRBV19 and TRBJ2-1; 11 nucleotides line up with TRBD2. Germline V lookup: CDR1 LNHDA, CDR2 SQIVND (reference sequence). The J segment lost 10 bases and the V segment lost 1 base, leaving 9 bases of the junction unmatched. The CDR3 runs to 16 residues. CDR3 in DNA: TGTGCCAGTAGTATAGCCACAACTAGCGGGAGCGGGGAGCAGTTCTTC. It translates to CASSIATTSGSGEQFF.

V is TRBV29-1 and J is TRBJ2-2, with D perhaps matching TRBD2 (6 bases). Per the germline V gene, CDR1 is SQVTM and CDR2 is ANQGSEA. Between the trimmed V and J ends, which lost 6 bases and 6 bases, there was a span of 26 bases. The CDR3 is 17 residues long. The CDR3 nucleotides are TGCAGCGTCGCGGTATTGTCTGGGACTTCTGGCCCCGGGGAGCTGTTTTTT. It yields the protein CSVAVLSGTSGPGELFF.

The chain uses TRBV2 and TRBJ1-1; a weak D match, TRBD1 (5 bases). V lost 6 bases and J 4 bases, leaving 18 bases between the germline ends. Germline lookup yields CDR1 SNHLY and CDR2 FYNNEI. CDR3 length equals 15 residues. CDR3 in amino acids: CASSPVLGVTTEAFF. The CDR3 coding sequence is TGTGCCAGCAGCCCGGTCTTGGGGGTGACCACTGAAGCTTTCTTT. Using reference TRBV2 and TRBJ1-1 for the parts outside the CDR3, the full variable domain is EPEVTQTPSHQVTQMGQEVILRCVPISNHLYFYWYRQILGQKVEFLVSFYNNEISEKSEIFDDQFSVERPDGSNFTLKIRSTKLEDSAMYFCASSPVLGVTTEAFFGQGTRLTVV.

The genes are TRBV6-1 and TRBJ2-7, with 8 bases aligning to TRBD1. This CDR3 is 15 amino acids long. Germline CDR1 and CDR2: MNHNS and SASEGT. Trimming cost V 2 bases and J 2 bases; bases outside gene matches: 5. This CDR3 is CASSESTGVAYEQYF. The CDR3 DNA reads TGTGCCAGCAGTGAATCGACAGGGGTCGCCTACGAGCAGTACTTC.

The V call is TRBV6-5, the J call TRBJ2-7; TRBD1 might be the D (5 bases). Germline CDR1 and CDR2: MNHEY and SVGAGI. This CDR3 is 14 amino acids long. Deletions cut 6 bases from V and 1 base from J, with 13 bases between. CDR3 in amino acids: CASRTQVTSYEQYF. Here the CDR3 DNA reads TGTGCCAGCAGGACACAGGTTACGTCCTACGAGCAGTACTTC.

Points on this clone: Other DNA sequences of this sample code for an identical CDR3. The CDR3 nucleotides are TGTGCCAGCAGTTACTCAAGGCAGCAAGAGACCCAGTACTTC. It yields the protein CASSYSRQQETQYF. This sequence joins TRBV6-6 and TRBJ2-5, with D uncertain. Germline V gene data show CDR1 as MNHNY and CDR2 as SVGAGI (reference sequence). Trimming removed 0 bases from V and 2 bases from J, with 7 bases in between. The CDR3 has 14 amino acids.

The J gene is TRBJ2-1, the V gene TRBV7-9; 9 bases are a match to TRBD2. The CDR3 length is 15 residues. The germline gives CDR1 SEHNR, CDR2 FQNEAQ (reference sequence). V shed 8 bases and J 5 bases; nucleotides not matched to a gene: 10. The CDR3 sequence: CASQETSGYHNEQFF. The CDR3 coding sequence is TGTGCCAGCCAAGAGACTAGCGGATACCACAATGAGCAGTTCTTC. The full variable domain, its missing parts supplied by reference TRBV7-9 and TRBJ2-1, is DTGVSQNPRHKITKRGQNVTFRCDPISEHNRLYWYRQTLGQGPEFLTYFQNEAQLEKSRLLSDRFSAERPKGSFSTLEIQRTEQGDSAMYLCASQETSGYHNEQFFGPGTRLTVL.

This clone was detected only a few times. The chain joins TRBV19 to TRBJ2-1, with D unclear. This CDR3 contains 13 residues. Trimming pared 0 bases from V and 12 bases from J, leaving 12 bases between. The germline CDR1 and CDR2 sequences are LNHDA and SQIVND (reference sequence). This CDR3 reads CASSIDLSGLQFF. The CDR3 DNA sequence: TGTGCCAGTAGTATAGATTTATCGGGCCTGCAGTTCTTC.

This clone turned up a few times. The chain uses TRBV19 and TRBJ1-5; 11 bases are a match to TRBD1. J was trimmed by 4 bases and V by 6 bases; bases with no gene match: 5. This CDR3 has 15 amino acids. The germline CDR1 and CDR2 sequences are LNHDA and SQIVND (reference sequence). DNA of the CDR3: TGTGCCAGTAGCCCCGGGACAGGGGGGAATCAGCCCCAGCATTTT. This sequence encodes CASSPGTGGNQPQHF.

The chain recombines TRBV28 with TRBJ1-4; tentatively, D is TRBD1 (6 bases). There are 13 residues in the CDR3. The V end lost 6 bases, the J end lost 8 bases, and 13 bases lay between the germline ends. Germline CDR1 reads MDHEN; CDR2 reads SYDVKM. CDR3 protein: CASSEGGGEKLFF. The CDR3 nucleotides read TGTGCCAGCAGCGAGGGGGGCGGGGAAAAACTGTTTTTT.

The rearrangement uses TRBV27 and TRBJ2-7; weak D call: TRBD1 (5 bases). Germline V CDR1 and CDR2: MNHEY, SMNVEV (reference sequence). V shed 6 bases and J shed 0 bases, with 9 bases lying between them. The CDR3 is made up of 13 amino acids. The CDR3 bases are TGTGCCAGCAGCCCAGGGCTCTCCTACGAGCAGTACTTC. Its translation is CASSPGLSYEQYF.

This clone came up once. The chain uses TRBV6-5 and TRBJ2-7, with D possibly being TRBD1 (5 bases). The CDR3 length is 14 residues. The germline gives CDR1 MNHEY, CDR2 SVGAGI. Trimming took off 0 bases at V and 2 bases at J, with 8 bases between the two ends. The CDR3 DNA reads as TGTGCCAGCAGTTACTCGCGGACAACCTACGAGCAGTACTTC. This translates into CASSYSRTTYEQYF.

Only a few counts were recorded for this clone. CDR3 protein: CASRGDRTNYGYTF. In DNA form, the CDR3 reads TGCGCCAGCAGAGGGGACCGTACTAACTATGGCTACACCTTC. The V call is TRBV23-1, the J call TRBJ1-2; D might be TRBD1 (5 bases). TRBV23-1 is given ORF status, its function remaining uncertain. The V gene lost 6 bases and the J gene lost 0 bases, with 11 bases spanning the gap. The CDR3 runs to 14 residues.

The rearrangement joins TRBV27 to TRBJ1-2, with TRBD1 matching over 7 bases. V was clipped by 6 bases and J by 4 bases; unmatched bases: 5. Germline CDR1 MNHEY, CDR2 SMNVEV (reference sequence). There are 13 residues in the CDR3. The chain's CDR3 is CASRPQGPYGYTF. In DNA, the CDR3 is TGTGCCAGCAGACCACAGGGGCCCTATGGCTACACCTTC.

V usage is TRBV19 and J usage is TRBJ1-1, with a tentative D call TRBD1 (6 bases). Trimming shortened V by 4 bases and J by 8 bases, and 23 bases separated the two germline ends. CDR3 length equals 16 residues. CDR1 and CDR2 from the germline V gene are LNHDA and SQIVND (reference sequence). CDR3: CASSRGVRGAEVEAFF. CDR3 nucleotides: TGTGCCAGTAGTAGAGGGGTTCGGGGGGCCGAGGTAGAAGCTTTCTTT. Supplemented by reference TRBV19 and TRBJ1-1, the full variable domain reads DGGITQSPKYLFRKEGQNVTLSCEQNLNHDAMYWYRQDPGQGLRLIYYSQIVNDFQKGDIAEGYSVSREKKESFPLTVTSAQKNPTAFYLCASSRGVRGAEVEAFFGQGTRLTVV.

V gene TRBV6-1 combines with J gene TRBJ2-2; D gene unclear. Germline assignment: CDR1 MNHNS and CDR2 SASEGT. This CDR3 has 12 residues. V lost 5 bases and J lost 7, with 8 bases in between. CDR3 loop: CASSLTRGELFF. As DNA, the CDR3 is TGTGCCAGCAGTCTAACCCGCGGGGAGCTGTTTTTT.

J is TRBJ2-3 and V is TRBV6-4; D unresolved. The CDR3 totals 13 residues. CDR1 is MRHNA and CDR2 is SNTAGT in the germline V gene. Between the trimmed V and J ends, which lost 2 bases and 0 bases, there was a span of 3 bases. The CDR3 sequence is CASSDRSTDTQYF. The DNA for the CDR3 is TGTGCCAGCAGTGACCGCAGCACAGATACGCAGTATTTT.

The table lists this clone with a count of one. CDR3 amino acids: CATSRGSMDGGTIQYF. As DNA, the CDR3 is TGTGCCACCAGCAGGGGGAGTATGGACGGAGGGACCATTCAGTACTTC. The chain combines TRBV15 with TRBJ2-4, with D possibly matching TRBD2 (6 bases). Germline V gives CDR1 LNHNV, CDR2 YYDKDF (reference sequence). The CDR3 totals 16 residues. V was cut by 3 bases and J by 9 bases, with 21 bases left in between.

The V gene is TRBV11-2, the J gene TRBJ2-2; the match to TRBD1 covers 10 bases. J lost 6 bases, V lost 5 bases, and 6 bases had no gene match. Germline CDR1 is SGHAT and CDR2 is FQNNGV. The CDR3 is 15 residues long. The CDR3 spells CASSVRQGAAGELFF. The CDR3 coding sequence is TGTGCCAGCAGCGTTCGACAGGGGGCGGCCGGGGAGCTGTTTTTT.